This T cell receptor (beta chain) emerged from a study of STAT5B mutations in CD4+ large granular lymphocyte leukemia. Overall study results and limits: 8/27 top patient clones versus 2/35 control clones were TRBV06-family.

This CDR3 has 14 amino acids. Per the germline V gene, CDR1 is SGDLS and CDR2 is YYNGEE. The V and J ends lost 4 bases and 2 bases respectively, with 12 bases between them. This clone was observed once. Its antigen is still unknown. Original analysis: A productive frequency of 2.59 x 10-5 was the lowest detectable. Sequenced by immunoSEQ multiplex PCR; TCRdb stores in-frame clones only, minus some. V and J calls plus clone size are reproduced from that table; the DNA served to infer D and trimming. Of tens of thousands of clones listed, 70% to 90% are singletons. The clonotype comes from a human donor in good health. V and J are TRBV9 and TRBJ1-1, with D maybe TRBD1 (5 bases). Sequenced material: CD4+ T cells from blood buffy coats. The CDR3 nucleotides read TGTGCCAGCAGCACCGGGACTTTCAACACTGAAGCTTTCTTT. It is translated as CASSTGTFNTEAFF.